This TCR beta chain stems from a study of identical twins. Regarding this clonotype: Antigen specificity is unknown.

Trimming cost V 6 bases and J 5 bases, with 19 bases left between them. Germline CDR1 and CDR2: SEHNR and FQNEAQ (reference sequence). The CDR3 runs to 15 residues. A template switching step contributed a universal primer site, while unique molecular identifiers were present in the cDNA. TCRdb reanalysed the 5' RACE reads using MiXCR and keeps one entry per CDR3 protein. Of roughly 630,000 distinct CDR3 sequences listed, roughly 6.6% are singletons. Study results and caveats: Cord blood beta clonotypes that were abundant carried fewer insertions, and memory repertoires showed no such trend.

The sample was also reused in another study, on yellow fever vaccine responses in identical twins.

The chain uses TRBV7-9 and TRBJ1-2, with D hard to call. The sequenced sample was PBMCs. This clonotype originated in a woman aged 18-29 years in good health. CDR3 sequence reads: CASSIATERVYGYTF. The CDR3 nucleotides read TGTGCCAGCAGTATAGCCACGGAAAGGGTATATGGCTACACCTTC.